The source of this TCR beta chain is a study of shared clonotypes between healthy human individuals. Germline V gene sequence: CDR1 MNHEY, CDR2 SMNVEV (reference sequence). Deletions cut 5 bases from V and 14 bases from J, with 20 bases between. This CDR3 is built from 13 residues. The protocol was immunoSEQ multiplex PCR, while the TCRdb copy is restricted to in-frame clones and leaves out a portion. The data hold approximately 720,000 clones, with roughly 70% observed a single time. Sequenced sample: memory CD4+ T cells sorted from blood. Documented subset: CD45RA-negative fraction. J is TRBJ2-3 and V is TRBV27; unclear D gene. The sequence came from a woman aged 30 to 39 in good health. In DNA, the CDR3 is TGTGCCAGCAGTCCCTTGACGAGCCCCGGCTCGTATTTT. Translating gives CASSPLTSPGSYF.